The 26 T cell receptor beta chains given below trace back to one sample, sequenced in a study of spatial heterogeneity in lung cancer. Study results and limitations: Expanded intratumoral alpha and beta TCR counts tracked tumor mutation counts.

Each CDR3 protein is one row after TCRdb ran MiXCR on the 5' RACE reads. Among more than 3,000 distinct CDR3 sequences listed, around 5% were seen once. The time point: sample taken at primary tumor resection. These TCRs are of unknown antigen specificity. The sample was lung tumor tissue, taken at surgery. Every receptor here comes from a female donor with early-stage non-small cell lung cancer.

Relative to its sample, this clonotype is large (0.1 to 1%). The genes are TRBV7-8 and TRBJ1-5; TRBD1 is a possible D gene (5 bases). The germline CDR1 and CDR2 sequences are SGHVS and FQNEAQ. The CDR3 totals 15 residues. With 3 bases removed from V and 3 bases from J, the gap between germline ends came to 12 bases. The CDR3 spells CASSLWGEANQPQHF. The CDR3 coding sequence is TGTGCCAGCAGCTTGTGGGGGGAGGCCAATCAGCCCCAGCATTTT.

This chain links TRBV2 with TRBJ2-4; D is uncertain. Germline CDR1 SNHLY, CDR2 FYNNEI. Trimming took 6 bases from V and 4 from J, leaving 16 bases between them. The CDR3 has 15 amino acids. CDR3 loop: CASRHGPSEKNIQYF. CDR3 nucleotide sequence: TGTGCCAGCAGACATGGGCCATCTGAAAAAAACATTCAGTACTTC.

By share, this clonotype ranks as medium-sized. The V call is TRBV20-1, the J call TRBJ2-5; TRBD1 matches 9 bases. J lost 4 bases, V lost 1 base, and 7 bases had no gene match. CDR3 length equals 15 residues. Per germline, CDR1 DFQATT and CDR2 SNEGSKA (reference sequence). The CDR3 here is CSARGTQGAGETQYF. In nucleotides, the CDR3 is TGCAGTGCTAGAGGGACACAGGGGGCTGGAGAGACCCAGTACTTC.

By sample share, this clonotype is medium-sized. This chain connects TRBV27 to TRBJ1-1, with TRBD1 matching 10 bases. Germline lookup yields CDR1 MNHEY and CDR2 SMNVEV (reference sequence). There are 15 residues in the CDR3. V was clipped by 2 bases and J by 1 base; unmatched bases: 1. The CDR3 bases are TGTGCCAGCAGTTTAGGGACAGGGGCGAACACTGAAGCTTTCTTT. Residues: CASSLGTGANTEAFF.

This clonotype is medium-sized in the sample. The chain carries TRBV10-3 and TRBJ1-5; 7 bases agree with TRBD1. The V gene end was trimmed by 3 bases and the J gene end by 6 bases; junction bases not matched to a gene: 5. Per germline, CDR1 ENHRY and CDR2 SYGVKD. The CDR3 sequence is 14 residues long. The CDR3 loop is CAISDSGQVQPQHF. CDR3 DNA sequence: TGTGCCATCAGTGATTCCGGACAGGTTCAGCCCCAGCATTTT.

The chain joins TRBV7-3 to TRBJ2-5, with 7 positions matching TRBD1. V dropped 8 bases and J dropped 5; count of bases not matched to a gene: 11. CDR3 size: 14 residues. The germline V gene encodes CDR1 SGHTA and CDR2 FQGTGA. CDR3 sequence reads: CASSRDSGAETQYF. The CDR3 DNA sequence: TGTGCCAGCTCACGGGACAGTGGGGCGGAGACCCAGTACTTC. The whole variable domain, filled in from reference TRBV7-3 and TRBJ2-5, reads GAGVSQTPSNKVTEKGKYVELRCDPISGHTALYWYRQSLGQGPEFLIYFQGTGAADDSGLPNDRFFAVRPEGSVSTLKIQRTERGDSAVYLCASSRDSGAETQYFGPGTRLLVL.

This clonotype occurred many times. This chain connects TRBV19 to TRBJ2-1; no clear D. Trimming left V 0 bases short and J 3 bases short, with 3 bases between. The length of the CDR3 is 13 residues. Germline V gene data show CDR1 as LNHDA and CDR2 as SQIVND (reference sequence). The CDR3 reads CASSIDSYNEQFF. In nucleotides, the CDR3 is TGTGCCAGTAGTATAGACAGCTACAATGAGCAGTTCTTC.

This clonotype was recorded many times. This chain uses TRBV30 with TRBJ2-7; D is uncertain. The V and J ends lost 3 bases and 4 bases respectively, with 10 bases between them. This CDR3 has 12 amino acids. Germline V gives CDR1 GTSNPN, CDR2 SVGIG (reference sequence). CDR3 region: CAWRTDQYEQYF. The CDR3 coding sequence is TGTGCCTGGAGAACTGATCAATACGAGCAGTACTTC.

There are a few counts of this clonotype. The chain carries TRBV7-2 and TRBJ2-6; the match to TRBD1 covers 8 bases. The CDR3 consists of 17 residues. With 2 bases clipped from V and 2 bases from J, the junction kept 5 bases outside the gene matches. Germline values: CDR1 SGHTA, CDR2 FQGNSA. In DNA, the CDR3 is TGTGCCAGCAGCTTATGGACAGGGTCGGCTGGGGCCAACGTCCTGACTTTC. Its translation is CASSLWTGSAGANVLTF.

This clonotype is medium-sized. CDR3 in DNA: TGCAGTGCTACGAGCGGGGTCACAGATACGCAGTATTTT. Translated, it gives CSATSGVTDTQYF. The chain carries TRBV20-1 and TRBJ2-3, with 7 bases that match TRBD2. The V gene end was trimmed by 4 bases and the J gene end by 2 bases; junction bases not matched to a gene: 3. The CDR3 contains 13 residues. Germline values: CDR1 DFQATT, CDR2 SNEGSKA (reference sequence).

This clonotype was recorded many times. The chain combines TRBV20-1 with TRBJ1-5, with 10 bases that match TRBD1. The V and J ends lost 3 bases and 5 bases, in that order; junction bases with no gene match: 7. The germline V gene has CDR1 DFQATT and CDR2 SNEGSKA (reference sequence). The CDR3 contains 15 residues. This CDR3 is CSARTTGGEDQPQHF. The CDR3 coding sequence is TGCAGTGCTAGGACGACAGGGGGCGAGGATCAGCCCCAGCATTTT.

This clonotype has a count of ten or more. The CDR3 sequence: CASSLGGKRGTGELFF. The CDR3 DNA sequence: TGTGCCAGCAGCTTAGGGGGGAAGAGAGGGACCGGGGAGCTGTTTTTT. The rearrangement links TRBV11-1 to TRBJ2-2; TRBD1 or TRBD2 may be the D gene (5 bases each). This CDR3 comprises 16 residues. CDR1 SGHAT and CDR2 FQDESV come from the germline V gene (reference sequence). V lost 1 base, J lost 5 bases, and 14 bases lay in between.

This clonotype was counted at least ten times. The chain joins TRBV11-2 to TRBJ2-2; possible D gene TRBD2, 5 bases. V was shortened by 4 bases and J by 5 bases, with 8 bases between the two germline ends. The length of the CDR3 is 13 residues. Germline CDR1 is SGHAT and CDR2 is FQNNGV. The CDR3 loop is CASSYSVTGELFF. DNA of the CDR3: TGTGCCAGCAGCTATAGCGTGACCGGGGAGCTGTTTTTT.

Many counts were recorded for this clonotype. The CDR3 protein is CASTDRGDYTF. Here the CDR3 DNA reads TGTGCCAGTACGGACAGGGGTGACTACACCTTC. J is TRBJ1-2 and V is TRBV6-2 or TRBV6-3; 9 nucleotides agree with TRBD1. The CDR3 length is 11 residues. Germline trimming cut 9 bases from V and 10 bases from J; bases unmatched to any gene: 6. Germline V CDR1 and CDR2: MNHEY, SVGEGT.

This clonotype is deemed hyperexpanded. The CDR3 loop reads CASSLYRGEKLFF. Here the CDR3 DNA reads TGTGCCAGCAGTCTATACCGGGGTGAAAAACTGTTTTTT. This rearrangement joins TRBV12-3 or TRBV12-4 to TRBJ1-4; D is ambiguous. The length of the CDR3 is 13 residues. V was pared by 5 bases and J by 7 bases, with 11 bases between.

A few counts support this clonotype. The CDR3 spells CASSFLTGELFF. The CDR3, as DNA: TGTGCCAGCAGTTTTCTCACCGGGGAGCTGTTTTTT. The chain couples TRBV12-3 or TRBV12-4 to TRBJ2-2; D gene uncertain. The V end lost 3 bases, the J end lost 4 bases, and 3 bases lay between the germline ends. The CDR3 contains 12 residues.

This clonotype is labeled large. The V gene is TRBV7-8, the J gene TRBJ1-5; D unresolved. The CDR3 runs to 16 residues. Trimming stripped 5 bases from V and 5 bases from J, with 19 bases between. Germline CDR1 SGHVS, CDR2 FQNEAQ. The CDR3, as DNA: TGTGCCAGCAGCCCACACGCTGACTTTGGCGATCAGCCCCAGCATTTT. Encoded protein: CASSPHADFGDQPQHF.

This clonotype was seen many times. The genes are TRBV6-2 or TRBV6-3 and TRBJ2-7; 12 positions agree with TRBD1. The length of the CDR3 is 18 residues. Germline CDR1 is MNHEY and CDR2 is SVGEGT. Trimming removed 2 bases from V and 5 bases from J; junction bases left unmatched: 13. DNA of the CDR3: TGTGCCAGCAGTTACGGAGTCTTCGGGACAGGGGGCATCGACGAGCAGTACTTC. It is translated as CASSYGVFGTGGIDEQYF.

By share, this clonotype counts as large. The chain carries TRBV19 and TRBJ2-6, with D possibly being TRBD1 (5 bases). The CDR3 contains 15 residues. Germline lookup yields CDR1 LNHDA and CDR2 SQIVND (reference sequence). V lost 2 bases, J lost 4 bases, and 9 bases lay in between. Here the CDR3 DNA reads TGTGCCAGTAGTATAAGACAGACGGGGGCCAACGTCCTGACTTTC. Translation gives CASSIRQTGANVLTF. The variable domain in full, with the rest retrieved from reference TRBV19 and TRBJ2-6, is DGGITQSPKYLFRKEGQNVTLSCEQNLNHDAMYWYRQDPGQGLRLIYYSQIVNDFQKGDIAEGYSVSREKKESFPLTVTSAQKNPTAFYLCASSIRQTGANVLTFGAGSRLTVL.

This clonotype was seen ten or more times. The V gene is TRBV28, the J gene TRBJ1-5; D is unresolved. Germline CDR1 is MDHEN and CDR2 is SYDVKM. The CDR3 is 12 residues long. The V end lost 5 bases, the J end lost 9 bases, and 11 bases lay between the germline ends. CDR3 nucleotide sequence: TGTGCCAGCAGTCCCCCTCGGGGGCCCCAGCATTTT. As protein: CASSPPRGPQHF.

By proportion, this clonotype is medium-sized. The chain carries TRBV7-2 and TRBJ2-7, with D unresolved. V lost 5 bases, J lost 7 bases, and 18 bases lay in between. CDR3 length equals 14 residues. CDR1 SGHTA and CDR2 FQGNSA come from the germline V gene. Here the CDR3 reads CASSPQFRVGEQYF. CDR3 in DNA: TGTGCCAGCAGCCCCCAGTTTCGGGTAGGGGAGCAGTACTTC.

This clonotype is judged medium-sized. The chain carries TRBV28 and TRBJ2-5; D is undetermined. CDR3 length: 13 amino acids. Trimming removed 8 bases at V and 1 base at J, with 11 bases between. Germline-derived CDR1 and CDR2 are MDHEN and SYDVKM. CDR3 DNA: TGTGCCAGCTGTTCCACGGGCCAAGAGACCCAGTACTTC. It translates to CASCSTGQETQYF.

Many counts were recorded for this clonotype. This rearrangement joins TRBV7-2 to TRBJ2-7; a possible D gene is TRBD2 (6 bases). Germline values: CDR1 SGHTA, CDR2 FQGNSA. Trimming removed 1 base from V and 2 bases from J, with 9 bases in between. The CDR3 has 14 residues. The chain's CDR3 is CASSLGGRTYEQYF. The CDR3 DNA follows: TGTGCCAGCAGCTTAGGAGGGAGGACCTACGAGCAGTACTTC. Full variable domain (remainder filled in from reference TRBV7-2 and TRBJ2-7): GAGVSQSPSNKVTEKGKDVELRCDPISGHTALYWYRQSLGQGLEFLIYFQGNSAPDKSGLPSDRFSAERTGGSVSTLTIQRTQQEDSAVYLCASSLGGRTYEQYFGPGTRLTVT.

This clonotype rates as large (0.1 to 1%). The V and J genes are TRBV20-1 and TRBJ1-5; 7 nucleotides match TRBD1. The ends lost 4 bases at V and 9 bases at J; junction bases unmatched: 9. CDR1 is DFQATT, CDR2 SNEGSKA, per germline (reference sequence). This CDR3 is 13 amino acids long. The CDR3: CSANGQEIGPQHF. The CDR3 region has the DNA TGCAGTGCTAACGGACAGGAGATCGGGCCCCAGCATTTT.

This clonotype was recorded at least ten times. The chain uses TRBV7-2 and TRBJ2-3, with TRBD1 identical over 9 bases. This CDR3 spans 15 amino acids. Germline CDR1 SGHTA, CDR2 FQGNSA. The ends lost 6 bases at V and 8 bases at J; junction bases unmatched: 12. CDR3 residues: CASSQTGGNSGTQYF. The CDR3 DNA sequence: TGTGCCAGCAGTCAGACAGGGGGAAACAGTGGTACGCAGTATTTT. The full variable domain, rest sourced from reference TRBV7-2 and TRBJ2-3, is GAGVSQSPSNKVTEKGKDVELRCDPISGHTALYWYRQSLGQGLEFLIYFQGNSAPDKSGLPSDRFSAERTGGSVSTLTIQRTQQEDSAVYLCASSQTGGNSGTQYFGPGTRLTVL.

By proportion, this clonotype is medium-sized. J is TRBJ2-7 and V is TRBV20-1; D uncertain. The CDR3 has 12 amino acids. Germline CDR1 is DFQATT and CDR2 is SNEGSKA (reference sequence). V gave up 6 bases and J gave up 4 bases, with 13 bases separating them. CDR3 sequence: CSAHTPGYEQYF. The CDR3 DNA reads TGCAGTGCCCACACCCCCGGGTACGAGCAGTACTTC.